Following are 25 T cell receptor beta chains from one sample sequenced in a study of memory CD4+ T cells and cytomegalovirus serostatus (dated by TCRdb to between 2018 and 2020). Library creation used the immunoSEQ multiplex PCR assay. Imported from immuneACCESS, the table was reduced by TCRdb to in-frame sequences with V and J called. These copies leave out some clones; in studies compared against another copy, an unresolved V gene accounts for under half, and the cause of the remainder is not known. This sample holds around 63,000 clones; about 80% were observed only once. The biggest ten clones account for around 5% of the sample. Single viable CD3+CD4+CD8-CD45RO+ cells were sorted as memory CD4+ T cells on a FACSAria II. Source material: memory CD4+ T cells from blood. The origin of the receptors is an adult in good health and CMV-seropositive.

The CDR3: CASSGTGAETQYF. In nucleotides, the CDR3 is TGTGCCAGCAGTGGGACAGGGGCCGAGACCCAGTACTTC. The chain combines TRBV2 with TRBJ2-5, with 9 bases aligning to TRBD1. With 4 bases clipped from V and 5 bases from J, the junction kept 2 bases outside the gene matches. This CDR3 has 13 amino acids. Germline CDR1 and CDR2: SNHLY and FYNNEI.

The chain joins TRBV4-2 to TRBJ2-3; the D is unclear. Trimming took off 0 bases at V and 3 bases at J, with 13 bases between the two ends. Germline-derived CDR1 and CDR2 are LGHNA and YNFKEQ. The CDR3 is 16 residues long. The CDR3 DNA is TGTGCCAGCAGCCAAGAAGGTCGAGCAGATACAGATACGCAGTATTTT. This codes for CASSQEGRADTDTQYF.

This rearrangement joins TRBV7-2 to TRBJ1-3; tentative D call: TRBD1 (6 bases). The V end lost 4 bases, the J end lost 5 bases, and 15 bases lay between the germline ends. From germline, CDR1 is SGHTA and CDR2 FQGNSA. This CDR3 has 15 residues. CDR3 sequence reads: CASSSPRRGRNTIYF. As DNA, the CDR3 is TGTGCCAGCAGCTCACCACGGAGGGGGAGAAACACCATATATTTT. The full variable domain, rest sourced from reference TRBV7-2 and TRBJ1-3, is GAGVSQSPSNKVTEKGKDVELRCDPISGHTALYWYRQSLGQGLEFLIYFQGNSAPDKSGLPSDRFSAERTGGSVSTLTIQRTQQEDSAVYLCASSSPRRGRNTIYFGEGSWLTVV.

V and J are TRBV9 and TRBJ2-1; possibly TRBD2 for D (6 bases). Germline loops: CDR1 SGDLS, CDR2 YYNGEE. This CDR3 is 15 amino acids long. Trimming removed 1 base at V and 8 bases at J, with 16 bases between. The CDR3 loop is CASSVSGLLHDEQFF. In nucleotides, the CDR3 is TGTGCCAGCAGCGTATCGGGACTCCTACACGATGAGCAGTTCTTC.

The CDR3 loop reads CAGGRVSYEQYF. CDR3 DNA sequence: TGTGCCGGGGGAAGGGTATCCTACGAGCAGTACTTC. V gene TRBV30 combines with J gene TRBJ2-7; D is perhaps TRBD1 or TRBD2 (5 bases each). Trimming cost V 8 bases and J 1 base, with 12 bases left between them. This CDR3 is 12 amino acids long. The germline gives CDR1 GTSNPN, CDR2 SVGIG (reference sequence). Filled out from reference TRBV30 and TRBJ2-7, the complete variable domain reads SQTIHQWPATLVQPVGSPLSLECTVEGTSNPNLYWYRQAAGRGLQLLFYSVGIGQISSEVPQNLSASRPQDRQFILSSKKLLLSDSGFYLCAGGRVSYEQYFGPGTRLTVT.

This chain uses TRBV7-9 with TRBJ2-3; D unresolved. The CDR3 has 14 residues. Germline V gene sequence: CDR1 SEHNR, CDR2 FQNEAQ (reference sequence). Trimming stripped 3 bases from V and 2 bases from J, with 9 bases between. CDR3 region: CASSFEQITDTQYF. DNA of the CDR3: TGTGCCAGCAGCTTTGAGCAGATCACAGATACGCAGTATTTT.

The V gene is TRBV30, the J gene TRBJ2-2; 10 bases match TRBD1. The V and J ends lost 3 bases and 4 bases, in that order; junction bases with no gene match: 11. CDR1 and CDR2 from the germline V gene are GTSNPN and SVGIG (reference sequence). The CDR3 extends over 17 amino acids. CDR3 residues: CAWRPGQGGRSTGELFF. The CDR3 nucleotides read TGTGCCTGGAGACCCGGACAGGGGGGCCGTAGCACCGGGGAGCTGTTTTTT.

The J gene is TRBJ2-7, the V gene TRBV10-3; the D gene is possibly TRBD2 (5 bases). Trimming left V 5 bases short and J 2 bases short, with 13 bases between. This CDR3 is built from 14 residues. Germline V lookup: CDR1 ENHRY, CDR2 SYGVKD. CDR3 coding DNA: TGTGCCATCAGTTTCGGACTGGAGACCTACGAGCAGTACTTC. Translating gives CAISFGLETYEQYF.

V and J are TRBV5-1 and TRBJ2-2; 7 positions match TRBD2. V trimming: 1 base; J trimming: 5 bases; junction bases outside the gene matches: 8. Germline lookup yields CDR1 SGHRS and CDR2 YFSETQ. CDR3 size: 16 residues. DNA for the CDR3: TGCGCCAGCAGCTTGAGTATGGGAGGGGTGACCGGGGAGCTGTTTTTT. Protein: CASSLSMGGVTGELFF.

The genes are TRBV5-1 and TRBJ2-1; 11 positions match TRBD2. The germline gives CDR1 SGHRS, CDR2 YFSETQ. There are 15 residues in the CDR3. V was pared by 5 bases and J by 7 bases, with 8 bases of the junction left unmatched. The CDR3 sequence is CASSLIAGGPNEQFF. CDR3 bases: TGCGCCAGCAGTCTTATAGCGGGAGGGCCAAATGAGCAGTTCTTC.

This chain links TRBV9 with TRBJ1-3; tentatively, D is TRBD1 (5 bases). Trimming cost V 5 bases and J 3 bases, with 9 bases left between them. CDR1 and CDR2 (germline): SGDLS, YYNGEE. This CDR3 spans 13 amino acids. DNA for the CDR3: TGTGCCAGCAGTGTCGACAGTGGAAACACCATATATTTT. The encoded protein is CASSVDSGNTIYF.

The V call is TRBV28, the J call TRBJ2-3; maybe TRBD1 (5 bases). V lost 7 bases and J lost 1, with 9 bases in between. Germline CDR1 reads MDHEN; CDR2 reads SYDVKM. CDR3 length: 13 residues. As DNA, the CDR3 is TGTGCCAGCAACCAACAGGGCACAGATACGCAGTATTTT. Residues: CASNQQGTDTQYF.

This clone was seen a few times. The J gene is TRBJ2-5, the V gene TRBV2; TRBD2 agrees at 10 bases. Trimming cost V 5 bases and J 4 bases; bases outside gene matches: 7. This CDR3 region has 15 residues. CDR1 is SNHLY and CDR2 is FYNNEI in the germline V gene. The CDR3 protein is CASSYGTSVGETQYF. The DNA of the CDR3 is TGTGCCAGCAGTTATGGGACTAGCGTAGGAGAGACCCAGTACTTC. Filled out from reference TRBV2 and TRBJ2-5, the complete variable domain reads EPEVTQTPSHQVTQMGQEVILRCVPISNHLYFYWYRQILGQKVEFLVSFYNNEISEKSEIFDDQFSVERPDGSNFTLKIRSTKLEDSAMYFCASSYGTSVGETQYFGPGTRLLVL.

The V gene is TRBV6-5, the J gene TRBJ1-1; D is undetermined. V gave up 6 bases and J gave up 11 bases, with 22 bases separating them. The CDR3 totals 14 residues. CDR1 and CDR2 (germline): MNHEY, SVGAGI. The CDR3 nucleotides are TGTGCCAGCAGACCCGGTCTGACCCAGCTTAATGCTTTCTTT. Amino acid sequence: CASRPGLTQLNAFF.

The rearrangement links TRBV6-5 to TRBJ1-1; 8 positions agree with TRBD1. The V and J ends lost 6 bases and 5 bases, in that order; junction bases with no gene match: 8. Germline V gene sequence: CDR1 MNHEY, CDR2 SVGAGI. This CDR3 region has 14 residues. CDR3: CASRLRGLSTEAFF. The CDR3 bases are TGTGCCAGCAGGCTCAGGGGGCTTAGTACTGAAGCTTTCTTT.

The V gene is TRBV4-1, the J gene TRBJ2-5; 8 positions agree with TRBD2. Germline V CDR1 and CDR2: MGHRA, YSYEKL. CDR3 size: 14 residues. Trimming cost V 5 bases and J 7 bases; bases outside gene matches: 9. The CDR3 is CASSGLAGVATQYF. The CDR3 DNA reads TGCGCCAGCAGCGGACTAGCTGGGGTTGCGACCCAGTACTTC.

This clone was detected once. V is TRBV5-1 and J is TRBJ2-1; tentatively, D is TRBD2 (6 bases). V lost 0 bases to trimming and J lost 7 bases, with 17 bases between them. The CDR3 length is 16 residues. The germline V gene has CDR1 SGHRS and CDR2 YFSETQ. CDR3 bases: TGCGCCAGCAGCTTGGCCGGGACTCGTAAAATTAATGAGCAGTTCTTC. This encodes CASSLAGTRKINEQFF.

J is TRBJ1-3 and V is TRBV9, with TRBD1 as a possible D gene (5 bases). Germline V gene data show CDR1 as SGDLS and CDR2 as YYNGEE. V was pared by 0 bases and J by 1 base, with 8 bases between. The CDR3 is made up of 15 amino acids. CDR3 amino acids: CASSVGGTSGNTIYF. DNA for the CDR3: TGTGCCAGCAGCGTAGGGGGGACGTCTGGAAACACCATATATTTT.

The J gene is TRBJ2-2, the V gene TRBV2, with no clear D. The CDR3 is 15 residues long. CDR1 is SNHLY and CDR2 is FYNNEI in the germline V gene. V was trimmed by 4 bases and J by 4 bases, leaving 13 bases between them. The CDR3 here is CASSVLGGSTGELFF. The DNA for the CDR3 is TGTGCCAGCAGTGTCCTTGGCGGAAGCACCGGGGAGCTGTTTTTT. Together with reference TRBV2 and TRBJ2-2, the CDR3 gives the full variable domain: EPEVTQTPSHQVTQMGQEVILRCVPISNHLYFYWYRQILGQKVEFLVSFYNNEISEKSEIFDDQFSVERPDGSNFTLKIRSTKLEDSAMYFCASSVLGGSTGELFFGEGSRLTVL.

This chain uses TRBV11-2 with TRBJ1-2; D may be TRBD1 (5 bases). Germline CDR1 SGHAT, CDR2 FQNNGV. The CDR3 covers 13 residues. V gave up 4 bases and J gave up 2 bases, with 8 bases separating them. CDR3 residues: CASSSDRNYGYTF. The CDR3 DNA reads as TGTGCCAGCAGCTCCGACAGAAACTATGGCTACACCTTC.

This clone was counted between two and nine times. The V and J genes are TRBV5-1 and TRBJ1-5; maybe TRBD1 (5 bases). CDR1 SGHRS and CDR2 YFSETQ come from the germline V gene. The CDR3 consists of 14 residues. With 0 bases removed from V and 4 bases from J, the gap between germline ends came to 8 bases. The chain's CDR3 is CASSLEAGNQPQHF. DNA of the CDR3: TGCGCCAGCAGCTTGGAGGCAGGGAATCAGCCCCAGCATTTT.

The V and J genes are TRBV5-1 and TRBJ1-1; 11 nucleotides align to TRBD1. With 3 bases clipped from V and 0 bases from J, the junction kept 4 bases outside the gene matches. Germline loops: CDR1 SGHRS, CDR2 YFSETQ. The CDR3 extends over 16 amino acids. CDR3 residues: CASSWGTGGMNTEAFF. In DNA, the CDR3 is TGCGCCAGCAGCTGGGGGACAGGGGGGATGAACACTGAAGCTTTCTTT.

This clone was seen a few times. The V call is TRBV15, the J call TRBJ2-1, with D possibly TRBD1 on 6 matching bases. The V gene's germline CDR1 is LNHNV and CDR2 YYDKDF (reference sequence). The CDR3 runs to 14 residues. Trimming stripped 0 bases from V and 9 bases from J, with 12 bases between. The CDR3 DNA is TGTGCCACCAGCAGAGATTTCGAAGGGGGTGAGCAGTTCTTC. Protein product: CATSRDFEGGEQFF.

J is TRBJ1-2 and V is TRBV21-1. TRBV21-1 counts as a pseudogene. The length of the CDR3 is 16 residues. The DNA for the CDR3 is TGTGCCAGCAGCACCGGGATGGGACGTCTGAACTATGGCTACACCTTC. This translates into CASSTGMGRLNYGYTF.

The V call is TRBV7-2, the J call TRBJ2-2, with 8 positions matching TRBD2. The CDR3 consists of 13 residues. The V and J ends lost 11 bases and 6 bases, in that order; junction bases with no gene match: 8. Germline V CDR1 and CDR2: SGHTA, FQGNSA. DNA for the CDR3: TGTGCCTCAAAAGCGGGAGTCGCCGGGGAGCTGTTTTTT. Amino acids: CASKAGVAGELFF.